What follows is one T cell receptor (beta chain) and its context. This clonotype was observed a few times. Its recognized antigen is unknown. One base away there is no much larger clone; base qualities are not given. The germline V gene sets CDR1 to SGDLS and CDR2 to YYNGEE. V lost 4 bases and J lost 0 bases; the stretch between them is 11 bases long. Including the terminal cysteine and phenylalanine, the CDR3 comprises 14 residues. Left in the record is the CDR3 DNA by itself, 42 bases read in frame from the first base. The sample comes from a study of T-cell reconstitution after alpha-beta-depleted transplantation in children (dated by TCRdb to the mid-2010s). Notes on the research overall: T-cell immune reconstitution after TCRalphabeta/CD19-depleted allogeneic hematopoietic cell transplantation in children was quantitatively tracked in the study by means of TCR repertoire profiling.

The library was generated by PCR. The instrument was an Illumina HiSeq 2500. To normalize quantification of the TCRbeta repertoire, the TCR libraries were built with molecular barcoding that relied on unique molecular identifiers. TCRdb redid the processing of the public reads, applying fastp at Q25 and MiXCR, and retained in-frame beta chains. Records with the same CDR3 protein are collapsed into one entry carrying the most frequent genes and DNA. For this sample there are hundreds of thousands of distinct CDR3 sequences; approximately 15% appear just once. The ten biggest clones cover 0.8% to 1.1% of the sample.

The material sequenced was PBMCs from the stem cell graft donor, taken from the stem cell graft. The sequence is built from TRBV9 and TRBJ2-7; no D gene call is confident. This TCR came from a human donor who donated a stem cell graft to a child with acute myeloid leukemia. The CDR3 corresponds to CASSSDPGSYEQYF. The nucleotides are TGTGCCAGCAGCAGCGACCCCGGCTCCTACGAGCAGTACTTC.